A single sample is the source of the 25 T cell receptor beta chains below, sequenced in a study of response to subunit inactivated influenza vaccine (dated by TCRdb to the late 2010s). The method behind the library was RT-PCR. The sequencing machine was an Illumina HiSeq 2500. TCRdb applied fastp at Q25 and MiXCR to the public reads, then kept only in-frame beta chains. Every distinct CDR3 protein forms one entry, paired with its most common genes and DNA. Present in this sample are about 800,000 distinct CDR3 sequences, 21% of which were seen just once. The ten largest clones capture around 9.6% of the sample. Sample: PBMCs from blood, taken less than 6 days after vaccination. The receptors come from a man in his fifties who received an inactivated influenza vaccine. Donor details come from another sample of the same person, matched by shared clones.

The chain couples TRBV20-1 to TRBJ1-1, with D unclear. CDR3 length equals 14 residues. V lost 4 bases and J lost 0, with 12 bases in between. Looked up from germline, CDR1 is DFQATT and CDR2 is SNEGSKA (reference sequence). In DNA form, the CDR3 reads TGCAGTGCTATCGCTCTTGACCTGAACACTGAAGCTTTCTTT. Protein product: CSAIALDLNTEAFF.

There are a few counts of this clonotype. One end of the junction does not line up with germline, which may come from a read error. The chain couples TRBV20-1 to TRBJ2-5; either TRBD1 or TRBD2 may fit D (5 bases each). Per germline, CDR1 DFQATT and CDR2 SNEGSKA (reference sequence). This CDR3 region has 11 residues. The CDR3 here is CSPRWGETQYF. CDR3 bases: TGCAGTCCTAGGTGGGGGGAGACCCAGTACTTC.

The gene calls are TRBV5-1 and TRBJ2-7, with 8 bases that match TRBD2. Germline V lookup: CDR1 SGHRS, CDR2 YFSETQ. This CDR3 comprises 15 residues. Trimming took 5 bases from V and 2 from J; bases not matched to a gene: 9. The CDR3, as DNA: TGCGCCAGCAGTCCCTCAGTCGGGGGGGCCTACGAGCAGTACTTC. Encoded protein: CASSPSVGGAYEQYF.

The V call is TRBV6-2 or TRBV6-3, the J call TRBJ2-7, with unresolved D. The CDR3 has 14 residues. The V and J ends lost 2 bases and 0 bases respectively, with 8 bases between them. Germline V gives CDR1 MNHEY, CDR2 SVGEGT. The CDR3 nucleotides read TGTGCCAGCAGTTACCAAGTGGGCTCCTACGAGCAGTACTTC. Its translation is CASSYQVGSYEQYF.

V gene TRBV4-3 combines with J gene TRBJ2-1; no clear D gene. Germline V gene lookup returns CDR1 LGHNA and CDR2 YSLEER. V was cut by 3 bases and J by 2 bases, with 8 bases left in between. The CDR3 has 14 residues. The CDR3 here is CASSHYFPYNEQFF. As DNA, the CDR3 is TGCGCCAGCAGCCATTATTTCCCCTACAATGAGCAGTTCTTC.

V is TRBV3-1 and J is TRBJ2-2, with 8 bases fitting TRBD2. The CDR3 extends over 15 amino acids. V lost 5 bases and J lost 4; bases outside the gene matches: 6. Germline V gene data show CDR1 as LGHDT and CDR2 as YNNKEL (reference sequence). In nucleotides, the CDR3 is TGTGCCAGCAGCACAACCGGGACTAGCACCGGGGAGCTGTTTTTT. Its protein product is CASSTTGTSTGELFF.

The genes are TRBV27 and TRBJ1-5; the match to TRBD1 covers 9 bases. The length of the CDR3 is 17 residues. The V and J ends lost 0 bases and 7 bases, in that order; junction bases with no gene match: 10. CDR1 is MNHEY, CDR2 SMNVEV, per germline (reference sequence). The CDR3 region has the DNA TGTGCCAGCAGTTTATCCTGGACAGGGGCTTCTCACCAGCCCCAGCATTTT. It is translated as CASSLSWTGASHQPQHF.

The J gene is TRBJ2-1, the V gene TRBV2, with D unresolved. Trimming removed 4 bases from V and 0 bases from J, with 7 bases in between. CDR3 length: 14 residues. Looked up from germline, CDR1 is SNHLY and CDR2 is FYNNEI. The CDR3 spells CASSGYSSYNEQFF. CDR3 bases: TGTGCCAGCAGTGGGTATAGCTCCTACAATGAGCAGTTCTTC.

This chain's CDR3 is CSVGVVGNEQFF. Written as DNA, the CDR3 is TGCAGCGTTGGGGTGGTGGGGAATGAGCAGTTCTTC. V and J are TRBV29-1 and TRBJ2-1; no clear D gene. This CDR3 spans 12 amino acids. V lost 4 bases and J lost 7, with 11 bases in between. Germline CDR1 is SQVTM and CDR2 is ANQGSEA.

This chain connects TRBV4-3 to TRBJ2-7; perhaps D is TRBD1 or TRBD2 (6 bases each). The CDR3 is 17 amino acids. Germline-derived CDR1 and CDR2 are LGHNA and YSLEER. V dropped 0 bases and J dropped 2 bases, with 17 bases sitting between them. The CDR3 coding sequence is TGCGCCAGCAGCCAAGATGTCAGGGGACTTCGACCCTACGAGCAGTACTTC. Translation gives CASSQDVRGLRPYEQYF.

This clonotype was seen many times. V and J are TRBV20-1 and TRBJ2-2; D not certain. The CDR3 is 13 residues long. Deletions cut 1 base from V and 7 bases from J, with 10 bases between. Germline lookup yields CDR1 DFQATT and CDR2 SNEGSKA (reference sequence). This chain's CDR3 is CSARGRALGELFF. The CDR3 coding sequence is TGCAGTGCTAGAGGAAGGGCACTCGGGGAGCTGTTTTTT.

This clonotype was seen many times. V and J are TRBV20-1 and TRBJ2-4; D remains unclear. CDR1 and CDR2 from the germline V gene are DFQATT and SNEGSKA (reference sequence). The CDR3 totals 14 residues. V lost 3 bases to trimming and J lost 0 bases, with 9 bases between them. CDR3 coding DNA: TGCAGTGCTAGCCTGGTGTTAGCCAAAAACATTCAGTACTTC. Translating gives CSASLVLAKNIQYF.

The chain uses TRBV28 and TRBJ2-1; a weak D match, TRBD1 (6 bases). Germline CDR1 reads MDHEN; CDR2 reads SYDVKM. The V end was cut by 6 bases, the J end by 10 bases, with 16 bases between. The CDR3 loop spans 13 amino acids. CDR3 sequence (DNA): TGTGCCAGCAGCCCCCCCTGGGGACACGAGCAGTTCTTC. Translation gives CASSPPWGHEQFF.

J is TRBJ2-1 and V is TRBV3-1; 10 bases agree with TRBD2. The V gene end was trimmed by 8 bases and the J gene end by 7 bases; junction bases not matched to a gene: 11. The germline gives CDR1 LGHDT, CDR2 YNNKEL (reference sequence). This CDR3 has 15 residues. CDR3 region: CASSSLAGAANEQFF. In nucleotides, the CDR3 is TGTGCCAGCTCTTCCCTAGCGGGAGCCGCAAATGAGCAGTTCTTC.

The chain links TRBV6-1 to TRBJ1-2; 7 positions agree with TRBD1. V shed 3 bases, J shed 4 bases, and the junction held 11 bases outside the gene matches. The CDR3 extends over 16 amino acids. Germline V CDR1 and CDR2: MNHNS, SASEGT. The CDR3 DNA reads TGTGCCAGCAGTGAGGAGACAGGGCGAAGTAGCTATGGCTACACCTTC. Its protein product is CASSEETGRSSYGYTF.

This clonotype appeared a few times. The chain employs TRBV4-2 and TRBJ1-6; TRBD1 matches at 9 bases. V gave up 3 bases and J gave up 9 bases; unmatched junction bases: 12. Germline assignment: CDR1 LGHNA and CDR2 YNFKEQ. The CDR3 covers 17 residues. CDR3 amino acids: CASSHAEGQGRASPLHF. CDR3 DNA: TGTGCCAGCAGCCACGCCGAGGGACAGGGAAGGGCTTCACCCCTCCACTTT.

The V and J genes are TRBV20-1 and TRBJ1-4; maybe TRBD1 (6 bases). V was clipped by 3 bases and J by 0 bases, with 20 bases between them. The CDR3 consists of 18 residues. CDR1 is DFQATT, CDR2 SNEGSKA, per germline (reference sequence). CDR3: CSARGSGTTPATNEKLFF. CDR3 coding DNA: TGCAGTGCTAGGGGATCGGGGACAACCCCTGCAACTAATGAAAAACTGTTTTTT.

The genes are TRBV6-1 and TRBJ1-3; possible D gene TRBD1, 5 bases. The CDR3 covers 15 residues. The germline V and J ends were trimmed by 6 bases and 0 bases, with 12 bases remaining between them. Germline CDR1 and CDR2: MNHNS and SASEGT. CDR3 sequence (DNA): TGTGCCAGCAGGGGGGTCTTCAACTCTGGAAACACCATATATTTT. The encoded protein is CASRGVFNSGNTIYF.

The V and J genes are TRBV6-2 or TRBV6-3 and TRBJ2-1; no firm D call. The germline V gene encodes CDR1 MNHEY and CDR2 SVGEGT. This CDR3 is 12 amino acids long. Trimming took off 6 bases at V and 7 bases at J, with 10 bases between the two ends. The CDR3 reads CASSRAKNEQFF. The CDR3 coding sequence is TGTGCCAGCAGCCGCGCTAAAAATGAGCAGTTCTTC.

This sequence joins TRBV9 and TRBJ2-3; no reliable D call. The CDR3 runs to 14 residues. Germline assignment: CDR1 SGDLS and CDR2 YYNGEE. Trimming pared 0 bases from V and 5 bases from J, leaving 10 bases between. The CDR3 spells CASSVDQLGDTQYF. CDR3 in DNA: TGTGCCAGCAGCGTAGATCAGCTTGGAGATACGCAGTATTTT.

Only a few counts were recorded for this clonotype. The chain has TRBV20-1 and TRBJ2-3, with 10 bases identical to TRBD1. In germline, CDR1 is DFQATT, CDR2 SNEGSKA (reference sequence). The V gene end was trimmed by 3 bases and the J gene end by 5 bases; junction bases not matched to a gene: 8. This CDR3 comprises 15 residues. The CDR3 bases are TGCAGTGCTAGTCTTGGGACAGGGGAAGTAGATACGCAGTATTTT. Translating gives CSASLGTGEVDTQYF.

As for this clonotype: Compared with germline, one end of the junction differs, possibly owing to a read error. This chain links TRBV20-1 with TRBJ2-1; 11 bases are shared with TRBD2. The germline CDR1 and CDR2 sequences are DFQATT and SNEGSKA (reference sequence). The CDR3 covers 16 residues. The CDR3 DNA follows: TGTAGTGCTAGTGCCCCCCTAGCGGGGGGAAACAATGAGCAGTTCTTC. It specifies CSASAPLAGGNNEQFF.

This clonotype has only a few counts. CDR3 DNA sequence: TGTGCCATCAGCGGGACATACTATGGCTACACCTTC. Its translation is CAISGTYYGYTF. The V gene is TRBV10-3, the J gene TRBJ1-2; maybe TRBD1 (6 bases). Trimming took off 6 bases at V and 3 bases at J, with 8 bases between the two ends. Germline CDR1 reads ENHRY; CDR2 reads SYGVKD. This CDR3 is built from 12 residues.

This clonotype was counted a few times. The CDR3 is CATSRRNGEQYF. For the CDR3, the DNA is TGTGCCACCAGCAGAAGGAATGGGGAGCAGTACTTC. V usage is TRBV15 and J usage is TRBJ2-7; D is undetermined. V was trimmed by 2 bases and J by 7 bases, leaving 9 bases between them. The CDR3 covers 12 residues. Germline V gives CDR1 LNHNV, CDR2 YYDKDF (reference sequence). Full variable domain (outside the CDR3, taken from reference TRBV15 and TRBJ2-7): DAMVIQNPRYQVTQFGKPVTLSCSQTLNHNVMYWYQQKSSQAPKLLFHYYDKDFNNEADTPDNFQSRRPNTSFCFLDIRSPGLGDTAMYLCATSRRNGEQYFGPGTRLTVT.

At least ten counts were recorded for this clonotype. The V and J genes are TRBV20-1 and TRBJ2-7, with D unclear. Germline V gene sequence: CDR1 DFQATT, CDR2 SNEGSKA (reference sequence). V gave up 0 bases and J gave up 0 bases, with 15 bases separating them. The CDR3 is 16 amino acids. In DNA form, the CDR3 reads TGCAGTGCTAGAGATCTTCGCGCCCGATCCTCCTACGAGCAGTACTTC. As protein: CSARDLRARSSYEQYF.